This paragraph covers one T cell receptor (beta chain) sequence. Its target is not known. There are 20 residues in the CDR3. Between the trimmed V and J ends, which lost 7 bases and 4 bases, there was a span of 32 bases. The cDNA had a unique molecular identifier and a template-switch universal primer site. TCRdb reprocessed the 5' RACE reads via MiXCR and lists one record per CDR3 protein. Here the sample spans some 900,000 distinct CDR3 sequences, about 12% being singletons. This sample is drawn from a study of identical twins. Study-level points and caveats: The more abundant beta clonotypes in cord blood had fewer insertions, and memory repertoires did not show this. Models underestimated out-of-frame TCR alpha sharing in monozygotic twins.

The sample also formed part of further work on yellow fever vaccine responses in identical twins. That report adds: Reportedly, the response of twins' T cells to the vaccine seemed partly convergent, partly personalized.

This receptor was obtained from a woman between 18 and 30 years old in good health. J is TRBJ1-3 and V is TRBV12-3 or TRBV12-4; no firm D call. Input material: PBMCs. CDR3 region: CASNPSTSAKADLSGNTIYF. As DNA, the CDR3 is TGTGCCAGCAATCCCTCCACGTCGGCGAAGGCAGATCTCTCCGGAAACACCATATATTTT.